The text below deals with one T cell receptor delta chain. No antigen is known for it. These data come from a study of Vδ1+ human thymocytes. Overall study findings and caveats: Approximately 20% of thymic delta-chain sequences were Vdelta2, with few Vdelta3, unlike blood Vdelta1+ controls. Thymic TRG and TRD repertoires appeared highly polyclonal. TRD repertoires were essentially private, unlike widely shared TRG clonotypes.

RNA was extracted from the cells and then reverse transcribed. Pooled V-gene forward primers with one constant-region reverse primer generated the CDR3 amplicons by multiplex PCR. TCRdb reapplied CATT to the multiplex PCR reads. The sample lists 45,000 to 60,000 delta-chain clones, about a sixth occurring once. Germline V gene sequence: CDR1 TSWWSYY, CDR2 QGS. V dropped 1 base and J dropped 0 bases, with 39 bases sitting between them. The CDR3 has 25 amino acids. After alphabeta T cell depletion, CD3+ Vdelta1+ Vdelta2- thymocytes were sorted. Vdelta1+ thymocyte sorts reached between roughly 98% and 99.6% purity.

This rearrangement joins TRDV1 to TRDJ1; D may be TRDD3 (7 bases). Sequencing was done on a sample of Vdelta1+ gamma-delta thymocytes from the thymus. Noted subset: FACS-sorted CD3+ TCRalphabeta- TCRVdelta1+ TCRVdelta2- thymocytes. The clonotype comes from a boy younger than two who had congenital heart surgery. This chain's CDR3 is CALGEPPADSAFPVLGIPYTDKLIF. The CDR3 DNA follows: TGTGCTCTTGGGGAACCACCGGCTGACTCAGCCTTCCCAGTACTGGGGATTCCGTACACCGATAAACTCATCTTT.